This T cell receptor beta chain appears in the sequencing data of a study of T cells after yellow fever vaccination. On the study more broadly: Low-cell-number fractions were prepared with SMART-Seq v4 Ultra Low Input.

Between the trimmed V and J ends, which lost 3 bases and 2 bases, there was a span of 11 bases. Germline loops: CDR1 MGHRA, CDR2 YSYEKL. This CDR3 is built from 15 residues. A note on this clonotype: Its antigen is as yet unknown.

Using its own MiXCR run on the 5' RACE reads, TCRdb lists one record per CDR3 protein. The sample yields 620,000 or so distinct CDR3 sequences, 9% to 15% seen once. Study-wide results and caveats: Faster peaking, at day 5 versus 15, marked a secondary response that was weaker. Subsequent booster samples again held most clones from primary vaccination (96% CD4, about 90% CD8).

This receptor was taken from a man in his thirties or forties who received the YFV17D yellow fever vaccine. The starting material was PBMCs, obtained on the day of the yellow fever booster vaccination. The chain uses TRBV4-1 and TRBJ1-5; maybe TRBD1 (5 bases). The CDR3 DNA reads TGCGCCAGCAGCCATATAGACAGAGGCAATCAGCCCCAGCATTTT. It encodes CASSHIDRGNQPQHF.